These T cell receptor beta chains were read from a single sample in a study of CD8+CD57+ T cells in acquired aplastic anemia. TCRdb re-analysed the reads in MiXCR, keeping a single row per CDR3 protein. The profile shows roughly 500,000 distinct CDR3 sequences, roughly 34% of them singletons. The sequencing sample was made of sorted CD4+, CD8+, or CD8+CD57+ T cells (not recorded which) from PBMCs. All receptors derive from a human donor with aplastic anemia. CDR3s include the opening cysteine and the closing phenylalanine or tryptophan. The D gene is left open where the match is weak. Clone size is shown for a subset of rows, as once, few, many or a class of expanded clone.

clone size: .
D gene: .
V gene: TRBV15
J gene: TRBJ2-7
CDR3 protein: CATSSFDSAYEQYF
CDR3 DNA: TGTGCCACCAGCAGCTTCGACAGCGCCTACGAGCAGTACTTC

clone size: many
D gene: .
V gene: TRBV2
J gene: TRBJ1-4
CDR3 protein: CASTQGTNEKLFF
CDR3 DNA: TGTGCCAGCACGCAGGGGACTAATGAAAAACTGTTTTTT

clone size: .
D gene: TRBD1
V gene: TRBV2
J gene: TRBJ1-1
CDR3 protein: CASSQDRAEWAEAFF
CDR3 DNA: TGTGCCAGCAGTCAAGACAGGGCTGAGTGGGCTGAAGCTTTCTTT

clone size: many
D gene: .
V gene: TRBV7-8
J gene: TRBJ2-7
CDR3 protein: CASSISDRSYEQYF
CDR3 DNA: TGTGCCAGCAGCATCTCTGACAGGAGCTACGAGCAGTACTTC

clone size: .
D gene: .
V gene: TRBV30
J gene: TRBJ2-7
CDR3 protein: CAAAAETYEQYF
CDR3 DNA: TGTGCCGCCGCTGCAGAAACTTACGAGCAGTACTTC

clone size: .
D gene: .
V gene: TRBV5-1
J gene: TRBJ1-5
CDR3 protein: CASSLVPGESQPQHF
CDR3 DNA: TGCGCCAGCAGCTTGGTTCCGGGTGAGAGTCAGCCCCAGCATTTT

clone size: .
D gene: .
V gene: TRBV20-1
J gene: TRBJ1-6
CDR3 protein: CSLKGDSPLHF
CDR3 DNA: TGCAGTTTGAAGGGCGATTCACCCCTCCACTTT

clone size: .
D gene: TRBD1
V gene: TRBV25-1
J gene: TRBJ1-6
CDR3 protein: CASSPLDRLNSPLHF
CDR3 DNA: TGTGCCAGCTCACCACTGGACAGGCTGAATTCACCCCTCCACTTT

clone size: .
D gene: TRBD2
V gene: TRBV7-9
J gene: TRBJ2-7
CDR3 protein: CASSQEASGNSEQYF
CDR3 DNA: TGTGCCAGCAGCCAAGAAGCTAGCGGGAACTCCGAGCAGTACTTC

clone size: .
D gene: .
V gene: TRBV9
J gene: TRBJ2-3
CDR3 protein: CASSQHGSTDTQYF
CDR3 DNA: TGTGCCAGCAGCCAACACGGGAGCACAGATACGCAGTATTTT

clone size: .
D gene: .
V gene: TRBV11-2
J gene: TRBJ2-4
CDR3 protein: CASSFPKNIQYF
CDR3 DNA: TGTGCCAGCAGCTTCCCCAAAAACATTCAGTACTTC

clone size: .
D gene: TRBD1
V gene: TRBV4-3
J gene: TRBJ1-2
CDR3 protein: CASSWDRESGGYTF
CDR3 DNA: TGCGCCAGCAGCTGGGACAGGGAGTCTGGTGGCTACACCTTC

clone size: .
D gene: TRBD2
V gene: TRBV24-1
J gene: TRBJ2-1
CDR3 protein: CATSDRGLAPHNEQFF
CDR3 DNA: TGTGCCACCAGTGATAGGGGACTAGCGCCACACAATGAGCAGTTCTTC

clone size: few
D gene: .
V gene: TRBV20-1
J gene: TRBJ2-5
CDR3 protein: CSAPINRETQYF
CDR3 DNA: TGCAGTGCTCCCATAAATAGAGAAACCCAGTACTTC

clone size: many
D gene: TRBD2
V gene: TRBV9
J gene: TRBJ2-7
CDR3 protein: CASSERASGEQYF
CDR3 DNA: TGTGCCAGCAGCGAGAGGGCTAGCGGCGAGCAGTACTTC

clone size: many
D gene: .
V gene: TRBV10-1
J gene: TRBJ2-2
CDR3 protein: CASSVVRGGELFF
CDR3 DNA: TGCGCCAGCAGTGTAGTTCGCGGCGGGGAGCTGTTTTTT

clone size: many
D gene: TRBD1
V gene: TRBV10-2
J gene: TRBJ2-1
CDR3 protein: CARRTGDRGFNEQFF
CDR3 DNA: TGCGCCCGTCGGACGGGGGACAGGGGGTTCAATGAGCAGTTCTTC

clone size: .
D gene: TRBD1
V gene: TRBV2
J gene: TRBJ1-2
CDR3 protein: CASSPKGTGYGYTF
CDR3 DNA: TGTGCCAGCAGTCCAAAAGGGACAGGGTATGGCTACACCTTC

clone size: many
D gene: TRBD1
V gene: TRBV20-1
J gene: TRBJ2-7
CDR3 protein: CSASLRDRGSLEQYF
CDR3 DNA: TGCAGTGCTAGTCTCCGGGACAGGGGGTCTCTCGAGCAGTACTTC

clone size: few
D gene: TRBD1
V gene: TRBV4-3
J gene: TRBJ1-4
CDR3 protein: CASSQDRGTEKLFF
CDR3 DNA: TGCGCCAGCAGCCAAGACAGGGGGACTGAAAAACTGTTTTTT

clone size: .
D gene: .
V gene: TRBV2
J gene: TRBJ1-4
CDR3 protein: CASSDRGDEKLFF
CDR3 DNA: TGTGCCAGCAGTGACAGAGGAGATGAAAAACTGTTTTTT

clone size: once
D gene: TRBD1
V gene: TRBV10-3
J gene: TRBJ1-2
CDR3 protein: CASSRDQGVGYTF
CDR3 DNA: TGTGCCAGCAGCCGAGATCAGGGGGTTGGCTACACCTTC

clone size: many
D gene: .
V gene: TRBV7-3
J gene: TRBJ2-3
CDR3 protein: CASSFEPAGTQYF
CDR3 DNA: TGTGCCAGCAGCTTCGAACCGGCCGGAACGCAGTATTTT

clone size: .
D gene: TRBD1
V gene: TRBV6-5
J gene: TRBJ2-7
CDR3 protein: CPSSYRGIRDSYEQYF
CDR3 DNA: TGTCCCAGCAGTTACAGGGGAATAAGGGACTCCTACGAGCAGTACTTC

clone size: once
D gene: TRBD1
V gene: TRBV29-1
J gene: TRBJ2-7
CDR3 protein: CSVGTGMYEQYF
CDR3 DNA: TGCAGCGTTGGGACAGGGATGTACGAGCAGTACTTC

clone size: few
D gene: .
V gene: TRBV5-1
J gene: TRBJ1-2
CDR3 protein: CASSLEEGSYGYTF
CDR3 DNA: TGCGCCAGCAGTCTAGAAGAGGGGTCCTATGGCTACACCTTC

clone size: once
D gene: .
V gene: TRBV9
J gene: TRBJ1-6
CDR3 protein: CASSRSRGAGGSPLHF
CDR3 DNA: TGTGCCAGCAGCCGGAGCAGGGGAGCAGGAGGATCACCCCTCCACTTT

clone size: .
D gene: .
V gene: TRBV7-9
J gene: TRBJ1-2
CDR3 protein: CASSFGGQTEGYTF
CDR3 DNA: TGTGCTAGCAGCTTCGGAGGGCAGACCGAAGGCTACACCTTC

clone size: .
D gene: TRBD1
V gene: TRBV9
J gene: TRBJ2-7
CDR3 protein: CASSVGRTGGNEQYF
CDR3 DNA: TGTGCCAGCAGCGTAGGGAGGACAGGGGGCAACGAGCAGTACTTC

clone size: .
D gene: TRBD1
V gene: TRBV15
J gene: TRBJ2-7
CDR3 protein: CATSSTGTGYEQYF
CDR3 DNA: TGTGCCACCAGCTCGACCGGGACAGGGTACGAGCAGTACTTC

clone size: .
D gene: .
V gene: TRBV7-2
J gene: TRBJ1-5
CDR3 protein: CASSYQGANQPQHF
CDR3 DNA: TGTGCCAGCAGCTACCAGGGCGCCAATCAGCCCCAGCATTTT

clone size: .
D gene: TRBD1
V gene: TRBV5-1
J gene: TRBJ1-3
CDR3 protein: CASSLGTGPSSGNTIYF
CDR3 DNA: TGCGCCAGCAGCTTGGGGACAGGGCCATCCTCTGGAAACACCATATATTTT

clone size: .
D gene: .
V gene: TRBV25-1
J gene: TRBJ2-6
CDR3 protein: CASSAEVYSGANVLTF
CDR3 DNA: TGTGCCAGCAGTGCCGAAGTATACTCTGGGGCCAACGTCCTGACTTTC

clone size: .
D gene: .
V gene: TRBV6-5
J gene: TRBJ1-4
CDR3 protein: CASSYSSRDWEKLFF
CDR3 DNA: TGTGCCAGCAGTTACTCTTCCAGGGATTGGGAAAAACTGTTTTTT

clone size: many
D gene: .
V gene: TRBV2
J gene: TRBJ1-3
CDR3 protein: CASSESTAGNTIYF
CDR3 DNA: TGTGCCAGCAGTGAATCTACAGCTGGAAACACCATATATTTT

clone size: .
D gene: .
V gene: TRBV5-6
J gene: TRBJ1-2
CDR3 protein: CASSPGPRPYGYTF
CDR3 DNA: TGTGCCAGCAGCCCGGGACCCAGACCGTATGGCTACACCTTC

clone size: .
D gene: .
V gene: TRBV12-3/TRBV12-4
J gene: TRBJ2-3
CDR3 protein: CASSSKSVTPWGPDTQYF
CDR3 DNA: TGTGCCAGCAGTTCGAAAAGCGTTACCCCATGGGGGCCAGATACGCAGTATTTT

clone size: few
D gene: .
V gene: TRBV7-9
J gene: TRBJ1-1
CDR3 protein: CASSRKRAEAFF
CDR3 DNA: TGTGCCAGCAGTAGAAAGAGGGCTGAAGCTTTCTTT

clone size: few
D gene: .
V gene: TRBV13
J gene: TRBJ2-1
CDR3 protein: CASSFYNAYNEQFF
CDR3 DNA: TGTGCCAGCAGCTTCTACAATGCTTACAATGAGCAGTTCTTC

clone size: .
D gene: TRBD1
V gene: TRBV25-1
J gene: TRBJ2-7
CDR3 protein: CASVRTGTSYEQYF
CDR3 DNA: TGTGCCAGCGTGAGGACAGGGACATCTTACGAGCAGTACTTC

clone size: .
D gene: .
V gene: TRBV5-1
J gene: TRBJ1-1
CDR3 protein: CASSVGVGVMNTEAFF
CDR3 DNA: TGCGCCAGCAGCGTCGGAGTTGGGGTTATGAACACTGAAGCTTTCTTT

clone size: once
D gene: .
V gene: TRBV12-3/TRBV12-4
J gene: TRBJ2-7
CDR3 protein: CASNPGTTYEQYF
CDR3 DNA: TGTGCCAGCAATCCAGGGACAACCTACGAGCAGTACTTC